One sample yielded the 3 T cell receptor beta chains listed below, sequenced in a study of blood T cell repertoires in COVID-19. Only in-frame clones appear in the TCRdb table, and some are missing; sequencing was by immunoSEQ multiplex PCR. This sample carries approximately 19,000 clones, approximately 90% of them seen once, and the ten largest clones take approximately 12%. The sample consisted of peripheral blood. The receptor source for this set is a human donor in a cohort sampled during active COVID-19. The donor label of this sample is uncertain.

The CDR3 DNA sequence: TGTGCCTCTCACGGGGACACACTCTCCTACGAGCAGTACTTC. Its translation is CASHGDTLSYEQYF. The chain recombines TRBV2 with TRBJ2-7, with D perhaps matching TRBD1 (6 bases). The V end was cut by 11 bases, the J end by 0 bases, with 17 bases between. CDR1 SNHLY and CDR2 FYNNEI come from the germline V gene. This CDR3 region has 14 residues.

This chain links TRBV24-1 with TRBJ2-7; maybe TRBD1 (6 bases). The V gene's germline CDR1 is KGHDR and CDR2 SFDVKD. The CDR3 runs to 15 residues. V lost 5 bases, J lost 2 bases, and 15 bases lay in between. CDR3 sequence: CATSASGTMAYEQYF. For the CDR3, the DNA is TGTGCCACCAGTGCCTCCGGGACAATGGCCTACGAGCAGTACTTC.

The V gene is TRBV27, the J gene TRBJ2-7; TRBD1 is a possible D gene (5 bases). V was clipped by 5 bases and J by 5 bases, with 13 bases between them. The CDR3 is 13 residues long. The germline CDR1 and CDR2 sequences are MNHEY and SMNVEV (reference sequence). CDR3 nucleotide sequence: TGTGCCAGCAGTAGTCAGGGTACCCACGAGCAGTACTTC. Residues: CASSSQGTHEQYF.